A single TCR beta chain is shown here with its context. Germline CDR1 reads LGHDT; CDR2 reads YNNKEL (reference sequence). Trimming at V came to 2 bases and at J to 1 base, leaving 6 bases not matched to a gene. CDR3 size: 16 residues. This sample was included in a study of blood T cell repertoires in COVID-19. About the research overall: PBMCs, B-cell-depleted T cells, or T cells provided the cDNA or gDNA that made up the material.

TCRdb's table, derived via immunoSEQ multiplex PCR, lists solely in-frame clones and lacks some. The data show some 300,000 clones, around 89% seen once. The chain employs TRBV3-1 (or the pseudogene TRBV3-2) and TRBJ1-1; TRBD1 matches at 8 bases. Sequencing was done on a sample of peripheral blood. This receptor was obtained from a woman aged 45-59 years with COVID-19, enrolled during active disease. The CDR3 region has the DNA TGTGCCAGCAGCCAAACAAAAGGGACAGGGAACACTGAAGCTTTCTTT. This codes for CASSQTKGTGNTEAFF.